This entry describes one TCR beta chain. This specimen comes from a study of blood T cell repertoires in COVID-19. For the study at large: There were acute and convalescent COVID-19 samples, and they came from the United States, Italy and Spain. PBMCs, B-cell-depleted T cells, or T cells provided the cDNA or gDNA that made up the material.

The CDR3 runs to 17 residues. The junction had 6 bases not matched to a gene; V was cut back by 0 bases and J by 2 bases. Germline values: CDR1 LGHDT, CDR2 YNNKEL (reference sequence). Per the original data handling: Estimated nucleated cell counts came from reference gene primer amplification. The data were produced by immunoSEQ multiplex PCR, yet TCRdb's version contains in-frame clones alone and is incomplete. V, J and clone size are those of that table, while D and trimming were read from the DNA. Here the sample spans 250,000 to 350,000 clones, roughly 82% being singletons. The sequence was collected from a woman in her fifties or sixties with acute or convalescent COVID-19. This chain uses TRBV3-1 (or the pseudogene TRBV3-2) with TRBJ2-5; the match to TRBD1 covers 10 bases. The sequencing input was peripheral blood. CDR3: CASSQEDSGQGQETQYF. For the CDR3, the DNA is TGTGCCAGCAGCCAAGAAGATTCGGGACAGGGGCAAGAGACCCAGTACTTC.